These 27 T cell receptor beta chains originate from one sample sequenced in a study of cytomegalovirus exposure and HLA in healthy donors (dated by TCRdb to 2016 to 2017). Receptors were amplified or captured by the immunoSEQ multiplex PCR assay. The multiplex PCR relied on a mix of 60 forward primers for TCR Vbeta segments and 13 reverse primers for TCR Jbeta segments. Here the immuneACCESS table is served through TCRdb, limited to in-frame sequences with V and J called. Missing clones are a known gap in these copies; in checked studies unresolved V genes cover under half, and the rest lacks a known reason. The table for this sample lists around 95,000 clones; roughly 80% of them were counted only once. Clones ranked in the top ten supply over 9% of the sample. The source material was PBMCs. These receptors all stem from a man aged 25-40 years in good health and CMV-seropositive.

The chain combines TRBV7-3 with TRBJ1-1; TRBD1 is a possible D gene (5 bases). The germline gives CDR1 SGHTA, CDR2 FQGTGA. With 5 bases removed from V and 2 bases from J, the gap between germline ends came to 15 bases. The CDR3 contains 15 residues. CDR3 in amino acids: CASSVLAGPNTEAFF. For the CDR3, the DNA is TGTGCCAGCAGCGTCTTGGCAGGGCCCAACACTGAAGCTTTCTTT.

The CDR3 region has the DNA TGTGCCAGCAGCCGACAGCACTCGAACACCGGGGAGCTGTTTTTT. Protein sequence: CASSRQHSNTGELFF. This rearrangement joins TRBV7-9 to TRBJ2-2; D is possibly TRBD1 (5 bases). Trimming stripped 5 bases from V and 0 bases from J, with 10 bases between. CDR3 size: 15 residues. Germline assignment: CDR1 SEHNR and CDR2 FQNEAQ (reference sequence).

This chain links TRBV7-8 with TRBJ2-5; D gene uncertain. Germline V CDR1 and CDR2: SGHVS, FQNEAQ. Trimming stripped 8 bases from V and 5 bases from J, with 15 bases between. The CDR3 loop spans 13 amino acids. As DNA, the CDR3 is TGTGCCAGCCTACGCTCGGTTCCGGAGACCCAGTACTTC. Its translation is CASLRSVPETQYF.

The rearrangement uses TRBV10-3 and TRBJ2-3; D not certain. CDR1 and CDR2 (germline): ENHRY, SYGVKD. The V end lost 11 bases, the J end lost 1 base, and 4 bases lay between the germline ends. This CDR3 has 10 amino acids. Here the CDR3 reads CASGTDTQYF. CDR3 nucleotide sequence: TGTGCCTCGGGCACAGATACGCAGTATTTT.

This rearrangement joins TRBV7-2 to TRBJ2-1, with TRBD2 matching 8 bases. V trimming: 5 bases; J trimming: 8 bases; junction bases outside the gene matches: 8. The CDR3 has 14 amino acids. Germline CDR1 and CDR2: SGHTA and FQGNSA. In DNA, the CDR3 is TGTGCCAGCAGCCCCCGGGGGGGCCTCTATGAGCAGTTCTTC. Translated: CASSPRGGLYEQFF.

This clone was seen once. The CDR3 DNA follows: TGTGCCAGCAGCGAGCACAGGACCCGCTCTAATGAAAAACTGTTTTTT. The encoded protein is CASSEHRTRSNEKLFF. V and J are TRBV7-6 and TRBJ1-4; D possibly corresponds to TRBD1 (5 bases). V gave up 5 bases and J gave up 3 bases, with 16 bases separating them. Germline V gene sequence: CDR1 SGHVS, CDR2 FNYEAQ. CDR3 length equals 16 residues.

This clone was seen only a few times. CDR3 DNA sequence: TGTGCCAGCAGCTTTACGACAGAGTACGAGCAGTACTTC. Encoded protein: CASSFTTEYEQYF. The V call is TRBV7-8, the J call TRBJ2-7; maybe TRBD1 (5 bases). Trimming took 3 bases from V and 4 from J, leaving 10 bases between them. CDR1 SGHVS and CDR2 FQNEAQ come from the germline V gene. CDR3 length: 13 residues.

The chain uses TRBV9 and TRBJ2-1; 11 bases are a match to TRBD2. The V and J ends lost 4 bases and 1 base, in that order; junction bases with no gene match: 16. There are 20 residues in the CDR3. Germline V gene data show CDR1 as SGDLS and CDR2 as YYNGEE. In nucleotides, the CDR3 is TGTGCCAGCAGCACGCGCGGACTAGCGGGCCCTTCAAGATCCTACAATGAGCAGTTCTTC. The encoded protein is CASSTRGLAGPSRSYNEQFF.

The CDR3: CASSIGGGMQETQYF. The DNA of the CDR3 is TGTGCCAGTAGTATAGGCGGCGGGATGCAAGAGACCCAGTACTTC. This chain links TRBV19 with TRBJ2-5, with D possibly TRBD2 on 6 matching bases. The CDR3 sequence is 15 residues long. In germline, CDR1 is LNHDA, CDR2 SQIVND (reference sequence). V dropped 1 base and J dropped 2 bases, with 11 bases sitting between them.

The rearrangement uses TRBV2 and TRBJ2-7; TRBD1 agrees at 8 bases. The CDR3 is 14 residues long. With V trimmed by 8 bases and J by 3 bases, 9 bases remained unmatched. Germline V lookup: CDR1 SNHLY, CDR2 FYNNEI. CDR3 nucleotides: TGTGCCAGCTTGTTACAGGGGGGTCTCTACGAGCAGTACTTC. This translates into CASLLQGGLYEQYF. The variable domain in full, completed from reference TRBV2 and TRBJ2-7, reads EPEVTQTPSHQVTQMGQEVILRCVPISNHLYFYWYRQILGQKVEFLVSFYNNEISEKSEIFDDQFSVERPDGSNFTLKIRSTKLEDSAMYFCASLLQGGLYEQYFGPGTRLTVT.

This clone was picked up a small number of times. The V call is TRBV5-5, the J call TRBJ2-7, with a possible D match to TRBD2 (5 bases). Germline lookup yields CDR1 SGHKS and CDR2 YYEKEE (reference sequence). V shed 2 bases and J shed 7 bases, with 10 bases lying between them. This CDR3 contains 12 residues. The CDR3 region is CASSLLSGEQYF. The CDR3 nucleotides are TGTGCCAGCAGCTTACTCTCGGGAGAGCAGTACTTC.

The chain recombines TRBV11-2 with TRBJ2-1; D remains unclear. The germline V and J ends were trimmed by 0 bases and 4 bases, with 16 bases remaining between them. Germline lookup yields CDR1 SGHAT and CDR2 FQNNGV. The CDR3 runs 17 residues. This chain's CDR3 is CASSLDLLLGSYNEQFF. The CDR3 nucleotides read TGTGCCAGCAGCTTAGATCTTTTGTTGGGCAGTTACAATGAGCAGTTCTTC.

This chain links TRBV5-1 with TRBJ2-5, with a weak D call TRBD1 (5 bases). The V gene lost 4 bases and the J gene lost 11 bases, with 18 bases spanning the gap. Germline loops: CDR1 SGHRS, CDR2 YFSETQ. CDR3 size: 13 residues. The CDR3 DNA sequence: TGCGCCAGCAGCGGAGACAGCGCGACCCAGCAGTACTTC. Protein product: CASSGDSATQQYF. Full variable domain (outside the CDR3, taken from reference TRBV5-1 and TRBJ2-5): KAGVTQTPRYLIKTRGQQVTLSCSPISGHRSVSWYQQTPGQGLQFLFEYFSETQRNKGNFPGRFSGRQFSNSRSEMNVSTLELGDSALYLCASSGDSATQQYFGPGTRLLVL.

CDR3 sequence: CASTLTVNHYEQYF. Written as DNA, the CDR3 is TGTGCCAGCACCCTGACTGTGAACCACTACGAGCAGTACTTC. This rearrangement joins TRBV7-9 to TRBJ2-7; no firm D call. V lost 7 bases and J lost 3, with 16 bases in between. The CDR3 has 14 amino acids. Germline V gene data show CDR1 as SEHNR and CDR2 as FQNEAQ (reference sequence). The entire variable domain, with the rest obtained from reference TRBV7-9 and TRBJ2-7, is as follows: DTGVSQNPRHKITKRGQNVTFRCDPISEHNRLYWYRQTLGQGPEFLTYFQNEAQLEKSRLLSDRFSAERPKGSFSTLEIQRTEQGDSAMYLCASTLTVNHYEQYFGPGTRLTVT.

V is TRBV15 and J is TRBJ2-5; D might be TRBD1 (5 bases). This CDR3 region has 12 residues. Germline V gene lookup returns CDR1 LNHNV and CDR2 YYDKDF (reference sequence). The germline V and J ends were trimmed by 5 bases and 6 bases, with 10 bases remaining between them. The DNA for the CDR3 is TGTGCCACCAGCCGGCAGGGTCAGACCCAGTACTTC. Its protein product is CATSRQGQTQYF. The full variable domain, completed using reference TRBV15 and TRBJ2-5, is DAMVIQNPRYQVTQFGKPVTLSCSQTLNHNVMYWYQQKSSQAPKLLFHYYDKDFNNEADTPDNFQSRRPNTSFCFLDIRSPGLGDTAMYLCATSRQGQTQYFGPGTRLLVL.

The chain combines TRBV11-2 with TRBJ1-2; 9 nucleotides line up with TRBD1. This CDR3 region has 13 residues. V was pared by 6 bases and J by 2 bases, with 1 base of the junction left unmatched. CDR1 SGHAT and CDR2 FQNNGV come from the germline V gene. CDR3 sequence (DNA): TGTGCCAGCAGAACAGGGGGCAACTATGGCTACACCTTC. Encoded protein: CASRTGGNYGYTF.

This chain links TRBV7-9 with TRBJ2-7, with D uncertain. The germline gives CDR1 SEHNR, CDR2 FQNEAQ (reference sequence). The CDR3 has 16 amino acids. Trimming shortened V by 0 bases and J by 0 bases, and 12 bases separated the two germline ends. The DNA of the CDR3 is TGTGCCAGCAGCTTAGCGGTCCGTCCTAGCTCCTACGAGCAGTACTTC. Translation gives CASSLAVRPSSYEQYF. Full variable domain (remainder filled in from reference TRBV7-9 and TRBJ2-7): DTGVSQNPRHKITKRGQNVTFRCDPISEHNRLYWYRQTLGQGPEFLTYFQNEAQLEKSRLLSDRFSAERPKGSFSTLEIQRTEQGDSAMYLCASSLAVRPSSYEQYFGPGTRLTVT.

The chain is built from TRBV6-1 and TRBJ2-2; 7 bases are a match to TRBD1. This CDR3 has 14 amino acids. Germline V gene sequence: CDR1 MNHNS, CDR2 SASEGT. Unmatched junction bases numbered 6, after V lost 7 bases and J lost 4 bases. This chain's CDR3 is CASKVWDSTGELFF. CDR3 DNA: TGTGCCAGCAAGGTTTGGGACAGCACCGGGGAGCTGTTTTTT.

This clone was counted only a few times. The chain uses TRBV27 and TRBJ2-3; TRBD2 matches at 13 bases. The CDR3 contains 16 residues. Germline CDR1 MNHEY, CDR2 SMNVEV (reference sequence). With 5 bases clipped from V and 0 bases from J, the junction kept 2 bases outside the gene matches. CDR3 nucleotides: TGTGCCAGCAGTATGACTAGCGGGGGGAGCACAGATACGCAGTATTTT. This sequence encodes CASSMTSGGSTDTQYF.

The rearrangement links TRBV25-1 to TRBJ2-3, with TRBD1 matching over 8 bases. Germline V lookup: CDR1 MGHDK, CDR2 SYGVNS. This CDR3 has 15 residues. Unmatched junction bases numbered 6, after V lost 6 bases and J lost 1 base. CDR3 in DNA: TGTGCCAGCAGGAGGGGGACAGGTCGCACAGATACGCAGTATTTT. This codes for CASRRGTGRTDTQYF.

This chain uses TRBV9 with TRBJ2-5; 10 bases are shared with TRBD2. The junction had 11 bases not matched to a gene; V was cut back by 3 bases and J by 9 bases. CDR1 is SGDLS, CDR2 YYNGEE, per germline. This CDR3 contains 15 residues. The CDR3: CASSGPSGGLVAQYF. In nucleotides, the CDR3 is TGTGCCAGCAGCGGACCTAGCGGGGGTCTGGTGGCCCAGTACTTC.

The chain employs TRBV18 and TRBJ1-1; D unclear. The V end was cut by 2 bases, the J end by 2 bases, with 12 bases between. The germline gives CDR1 KGHSH, CDR2 LQKENI. The CDR3 is 15 amino acids. Written as DNA, the CDR3 is TGTGCCAGCTCACCATTAAGCGGAGAAAACACTGAAGCTTTCTTT. Its translation is CASSPLSGENTEAFF.

The chain is built from TRBV2 and TRBJ2-1; 12 positions match TRBD2. Trimming removed 2 bases from V and 9 bases from J; junction bases left unmatched: 8. Germline CDR1 and CDR2: SNHLY and FYNNEI. The CDR3 sequence is 16 residues long. DNA for the CDR3: TGTGCCAGCAGTGAATGGTCTAGCGGGGGGGGGAGTGAGCAGTTCTTC. It translates to CASSEWSSGGGSEQFF. The full variable domain, with the rest looked up from reference TRBV2 and TRBJ2-1, is EPEVTQTPSHQVTQMGQEVILRCVPISNHLYFYWYRQILGQKVEFLVSFYNNEISEKSEIFDDQFSVERPDGSNFTLKIRSTKLEDSAMYFCASSEWSSGGGSEQFFGPGTRLTVL.

The chain uses TRBV19 and TRBJ2-3, with a possible D match to TRBD1 (6 bases). The germline CDR1 and CDR2 sequences are LNHDA and SQIVND (reference sequence). The CDR3 runs to 15 residues. Between the trimmed V and J ends, which lost 7 bases and 0 bases, there was a span of 14 bases. The DNA for the CDR3 is TGTGCCAGTAAGGGACAACCCTCTAGCACAGATACGCAGTATTTT. Its protein product is CASKGQPSSTDTQYF.

This clone was seen a single time. The rearrangement joins TRBV6-5 to TRBJ2-1, with 10 bases identical to TRBD1. Germline CDR1 MNHEY, CDR2 SVGAGI. This CDR3 has 15 amino acids. V lost 4 bases and J lost 1; bases outside the gene matches: 1. The CDR3 here is CASSLDRGSYNEQFF. CDR3 bases: TGTGCCAGCAGTTTGGACAGGGGGTCCTACAATGAGCAGTTCTTC.

The V gene is TRBV19, the J gene TRBJ1-6, with 8 bases identical to TRBD1. The CDR3 spans 15 residues. Looked up from germline, CDR1 is LNHDA and CDR2 is SQIVND (reference sequence). Losses at the gene ends were 4 bases for V and 7 bases for J; bases not matched to a gene: 6. The CDR3 is CASSTTTGENSPLHF. The CDR3 coding sequence is TGTGCCAGTAGTACCACGACAGGGGAAAATTCACCCCTCCACTTT.

The chain has TRBV27 and TRBJ2-5; TRBD2 matches at 9 bases. Trimming took 0 bases from V and 7 from J; bases not matched to a gene: 3. Germline CDR1 reads MNHEY; CDR2 reads SMNVEV (reference sequence). The CDR3 runs 14 residues. The CDR3 loop reads CASSLSGRGGTQYF. CDR3 nucleotides: TGTGCCAGCAGTTTATCGGGGCGGGGGGGGACCCAGTACTTC.